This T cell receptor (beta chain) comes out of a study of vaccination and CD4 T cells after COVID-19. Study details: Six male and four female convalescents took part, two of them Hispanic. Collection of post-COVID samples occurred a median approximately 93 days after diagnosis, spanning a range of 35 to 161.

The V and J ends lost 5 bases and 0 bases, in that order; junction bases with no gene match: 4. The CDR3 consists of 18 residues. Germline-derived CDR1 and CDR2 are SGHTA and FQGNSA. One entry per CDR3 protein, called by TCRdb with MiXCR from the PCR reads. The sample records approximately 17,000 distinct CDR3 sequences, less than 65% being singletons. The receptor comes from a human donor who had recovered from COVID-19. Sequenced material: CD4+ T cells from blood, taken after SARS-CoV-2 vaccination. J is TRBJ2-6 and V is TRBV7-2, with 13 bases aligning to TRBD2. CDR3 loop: CASSPRTSGSSGANVLTF. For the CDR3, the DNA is TGTGCCAGCAGCCCGCGGACTAGCGGGAGCTCTGGGGCCAACGTCCTGACTTTC.